Detailed here is one T cell receptor beta chain. The CDR3 runs to 14 residues. CDR1 is SNHLY, CDR2 FYNNEI, per germline. Trimming took 7 bases from V and 2 from J; bases not matched to a gene: 7. The data are from a study of blood T cell repertoires in COVID-19. Enrolled during active infection, Seattle patients were then followed longitudinally. Original methodology: For nucleated cells, counts were estimated from reference gene primer amplification. Only in-frame clones appear in the TCRdb table, and some are missing; sequencing was by immunoSEQ multiplex PCR. V and J calls and clone size follow that table, whereas D and trimming were derived from the DNA. The sample lists approximately 180,000 clones, roughly 79% occurring once.

The TCR was taken from an elderly woman with COVID-19, enrolled during active disease. The specimen sequenced was peripheral blood. This chain uses TRBV2 with TRBJ2-7; 8 bases map to TRBD2. CDR3 sequence (DNA): TGTGCCAGCACCATGACCGGGAGGGCCTACGAGCAGTACTTC. It yields the protein CASTMTGRAYEQYF.